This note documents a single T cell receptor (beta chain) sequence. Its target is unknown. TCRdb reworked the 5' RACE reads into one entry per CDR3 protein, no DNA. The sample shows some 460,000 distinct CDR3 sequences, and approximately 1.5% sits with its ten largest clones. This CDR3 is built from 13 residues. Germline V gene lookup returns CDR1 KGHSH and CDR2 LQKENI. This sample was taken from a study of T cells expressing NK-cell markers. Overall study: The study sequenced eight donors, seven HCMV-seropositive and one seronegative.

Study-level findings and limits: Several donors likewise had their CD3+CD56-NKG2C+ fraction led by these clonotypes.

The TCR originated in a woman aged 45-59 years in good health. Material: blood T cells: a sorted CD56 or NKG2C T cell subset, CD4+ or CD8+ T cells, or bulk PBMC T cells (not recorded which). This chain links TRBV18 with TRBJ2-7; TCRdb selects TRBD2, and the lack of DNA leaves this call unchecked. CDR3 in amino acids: CASSPPASYEQYF.